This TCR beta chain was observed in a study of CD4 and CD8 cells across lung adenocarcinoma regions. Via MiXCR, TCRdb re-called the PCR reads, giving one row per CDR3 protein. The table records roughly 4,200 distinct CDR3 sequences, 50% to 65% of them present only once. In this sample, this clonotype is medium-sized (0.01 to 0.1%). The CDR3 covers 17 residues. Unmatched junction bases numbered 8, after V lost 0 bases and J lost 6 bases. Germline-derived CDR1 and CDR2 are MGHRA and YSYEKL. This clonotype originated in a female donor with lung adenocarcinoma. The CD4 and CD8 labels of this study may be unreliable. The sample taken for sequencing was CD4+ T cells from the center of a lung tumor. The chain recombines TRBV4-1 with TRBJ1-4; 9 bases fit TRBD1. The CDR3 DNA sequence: TGCGCCAGCAGCCAAGAGAATCGGGGACAGGGATATGAAAAACTGTTTTTT. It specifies CASSQENRGQGYEKLFF.